The rows below give T cell receptor beta chains drawn from one sample of a study of blood T cell repertoires in COVID-19. TCRdb's table, derived via immunoSEQ multiplex PCR, lists solely in-frame clones and lacks some. The sample lists about 170,000 clones, roughly 80% occurring once. Sample: peripheral blood. These TCRs come from a woman in her 70s with acute or convalescent COVID-19. Both conserved end residues are part of each CDR3. The D gene is left open where the match is weak. Only part of the rows carry a size: once, few, many, or a class if the clone is expanded.

CASSLRTSGFSTDTQYF	TGTGCCAGCAGCCTGAGGACTAGCGGGTTCAGCACAGATACGCAGTATTTT	.	TRBD2	TRBV13	TRBJ2-3
CASSLPGSRGYTF	TGTGCCAGCAGCCTCCCAGGGTCACGAGGCTACACCTTC	few	.	TRBV6-5	TRBJ1-2
CASSIGNRVADTQYF	TGTGCCAGTAGTATAGGGAACAGGGTAGCAGATACGCAGTATTTT	.	.	TRBV19	TRBJ2-3
CASSSGTVYNEQFF	TGTGCCAGCAGCTCCGGGACAGTCTACAATGAGCAGTTCTTC	.	TRBD1	TRBV5-4	TRBJ2-1
CASSQDGTRSHNEQFF	TGTGCCAGCAGCCAAGATGGGACTAGGTCCCACAATGAGCAGTTCTTC	.	TRBD2	TRBV3-1/TRBV3-2	TRBJ2-1
CASSLGRRNQPQHF	TGTGCCAGCAGCTTGGGCAGGCGAAATCAGCCCCAGCATTTT	.	.	TRBV13	TRBJ1-5
CASSLGGGGGIRPQHF	TGTGCCAGCAGTTTAGGCGGCGGGGGTGGAATACGGCCCCAGCATTTT	.	.	TRBV27	TRBJ1-5
CASSQGDSGGAYTQYF	TGTGCCAGCAGCCAAGGGGATAGCGGGGGGGCTTATACGCAGTATTTT	.	TRBD2	TRBV4-2	TRBJ2-3
CAITRDSQNSPLHF	TGTGCCATCACTAGGGACAGTCAAAATTCACCCCTCCACTTT	.	TRBD1	TRBV10-3	TRBJ1-6
CATSRETSGNEQFF	TGTGCCACCAGCAGAGAAACTAGCGGCAATGAGCAGTTCTTC	.	TRBD2	TRBV15	TRBJ2-1
CASSPRSGNEQFF	TGTGCCAGCAGCCCCCGAAGCGGGAATGAGCAGTTCTTC	few	.	TRBV7-2	TRBJ2-1
CASSPGTGGNEKLFF	TGTGCCAGCAGCCCCGGGACAGGAGGAAATGAAAAACTGTTTTTT	.	TRBD1	TRBV28	TRBJ1-4
CASSLGEGTEAFF	TGTGCCAGCAGCTTGGGCGAAGGCACTGAAGCTTTCTTT	.	.	TRBV7-2	TRBJ1-1
CASSTGRLGYTF	TGTGCCAGCAGCACCGGGAGGTTGGGCTACACCTTC	few	.	TRBV28	TRBJ1-2
CASSGQPNSNQPQHF	TGTGCCAGCAGTGGACAGCCAAATAGCAATCAGCCCCAGCATTTT	once	.	TRBV2	TRBJ1-5
CASSLGTGRLNTEAFF	TGCGCCAGCAGCTTGGGGACAGGGAGGCTTAACACTGAAGCTTTCTTT	.	TRBD1	TRBV5-1	TRBJ1-1
CSAITGGGNEQFF	TGCAGCGCTATTACCGGGGGGGGGAATGAGCAGTTCTTC	.	TRBD2	TRBV29-1	TRBJ2-1
CASSLRDADTQYF	TGTGCCAGCAGTTTGCGGGACGCAGATACGCAGTATTTT	.	.	TRBV12-3/TRBV12-4	TRBJ2-3
CASSQDWLGEGADTQYF	TGTGCCAGCAGCCAAGATTGGCTAGGGGAAGGGGCAGATACGCAGTATTTT	few	.	TRBV4-2	TRBJ2-3
CASSFSPGGINEQFF	TGTGCCAGCAGCTTCAGCCCGGGAGGTATTAATGAGCAGTTCTTC	few	TRBD2	TRBV7-2	TRBJ2-1
CASSQVSPAGGGDTQYF	TGTGCCAGCAGCCAAGTATCTCCGGCGGGAGGTGGGGATACGCAGTATTTT	.	TRBD2	TRBV14	TRBJ2-3
CASSRGVAYNEQFF	TGCGCCAGCAGCCGGGGCGTGGCCTACAATGAGCAGTTCTTC	.	.	TRBV4-3	TRBJ2-1
CASSLRLQGGNTIYF	TGTGCCAGCAGCCTGAGACTGCAGGGCGGAAACACCATATATTTT	.	.	TRBV14	TRBJ1-3
CASSLDHSSYNEQFF	TGTGCCAGCAGCCTAGACCACAGCTCCTACAATGAGCAGTTCTTC	.	.	TRBV11-1	TRBJ2-1
CSVPGGQGRGEQFF	TGCAGCGTCCCCGGCGGACAGGGGAGGGGTGAGCAGTTCTTC	.	TRBD1	TRBV29-1	TRBJ2-1
CASAREGYTGELFF	TGTGCCAGCGCCCGGGAGGGGTACACCGGGGAGCTGTTTTTT	.	TRBD2	TRBV2	TRBJ2-2
CASSLMGQGSGELFF	TGCGCCAGCAGCTTGATGGGACAGGGGTCCGGGGAGCTGTTTTTT	.	TRBD1	TRBV5-1	TRBJ2-2
CSGRTVENTGELFF	TGCAGCGGAAGGACAGTGGAGAACACCGGGGAGCTGTTTTTT	few	.	TRBV29-1	TRBJ2-2
CASSRVGRANQPQHF	TGTGCCAGCAGCCGAGTAGGGAGGGCCAATCAGCCCCAGCATTTT	.	.	TRBV7-8	TRBJ1-5
CSGQGHEQFF	TGCAGCGGACAGGGTCATGAGCAGTTCTTC	.	TRBD1	TRBV29-1	TRBJ2-1
CSVEEGQLYGYTF	TGCAGCGTTGAAGAGGGGCAGCTCTATGGCTACACCTTC	.	.	TRBV29-1	TRBJ1-2
CASTPGGASTDTQYF	TGTGCCAGCACCCCCGGCGGAGCTAGCACAGATACGCAGTATTTT	.	.	TRBV9	TRBJ2-3
CASSRRQGPETQYF	TGTGCCAGCAGCCGGCGACAGGGGCCGGAGACCCAGTACTTC	.	TRBD1	TRBV3-1/TRBV3-2	TRBJ2-5
CASRTPVTGNTIYF	TGTGCCAGCAGGACTCCGGTGACTGGAAACACCATATATTTT	.	.	TRBV2	TRBJ1-3
CASSVWAGLYNEQFF	TGTGCCAGCAGTGTTTGGGCGGGCCTGTACAATGAGCAGTTCTTC	.	.	TRBV2	TRBJ2-1
CASSQETLGGRGQPQHF	TGTGCCAGCAGCCAAGAAACGCTAGGGGGGAGGGGTCAGCCCCAGCATTTT	.	.	TRBV4-2	TRBJ1-5
CASSLDSRYEQYF	TGTGCCAGCAGTTTAGACAGTCGCTACGAGCAGTACTTC	.	.	TRBV5-4	TRBJ2-7
CASSFRQGKNEQFF	TGTGCCAGCAGCTTCCGGCAGGGGAAGAATGAGCAGTTCTTC	.	.	TRBV7-9	TRBJ2-1
CASSHGRVSYEQYF	TGCGCCAGCAGTCACGGGAGGGTCTCCTACGAGCAGTACTTC	.	TRBD2	TRBV5-1	TRBJ2-7
CAWSVTSGRTEAFF	TGTGCCTGGAGTGTAACGTCAGGCCGAACTGAAGCTTTCTTT	.	.	TRBV30	TRBJ1-1
CASSFPQGLSYGYTF	TGTGCCAGCAGCTTTCCCCAGGGGCTGAGCTATGGCTACACCTTC	few	.	TRBV7-2	TRBJ1-2
CASAGLGETQYF	TGTGCCAGCGCAGGGCTTGGGGAGACCCAGTACTTC	.	.	TRBV2	TRBJ2-5
CSAEGTGDEQYF	TGCAGCGCTGAGGGGACAGGGGACGAGCAGTACTTC	once	TRBD1	TRBV29-1	TRBJ2-7
CASSTGQLNYGYTF	TGTGCCAGCAGCACAGGACAGCTGAACTATGGCTACACCTTC	.	.	TRBV9	TRBJ1-2
CASSPGQGYYGYTF	TGTGCCAGCAGTCCAGGACAGGGTTACTATGGCTACACCTTC	.	TRBD1	TRBV6-5	TRBJ1-2
CASSLFSRGMETQYF	TGTGCCAGCAGTTTATTTTCCAGGGGGATGGAGACCCAGTACTTC	.	TRBD1	TRBV28	TRBJ2-5
CATSDFLAGSSYEQYF	TGTGCCACCAGTGATTTCTTAGCGGGGAGCTCCTACGAGCAGTACTTC	.	TRBD2	TRBV24-1	TRBJ2-7
CASTSGRQYPYEQYF	TGTGCCAGTACCTCCGGCCGACAGTACCCCTACGAGCAGTACTTC	.	.	TRBV19	TRBJ2-7
CASSFTSGLAGTGELFF	TGCGCCAGCAGCTTCACCTCGGGACTAGCGGGAACCGGGGAGCTGTTTTTT	.	TRBD2	TRBV5-1	TRBJ2-2
CASSEAGGPHEQYF	TGCGCCAGCAGTGAAGCGGGAGGGCCACACGAGCAGTACTTC	.	TRBD2	TRBV10-1	TRBJ2-7
CASSQGAGNQPQHF	TGTGCCAGCAGCCAAGGGGCAGGGAATCAGCCCCAGCATTTT	once	.	TRBV6-5	TRBJ1-5
CASSNNRGRSYGYTF	TGTGCCAGTAGTAATAACAGGGGGCGAAGCTATGGCTACACCTTC	once	TRBD1	TRBV19	TRBJ1-2
CASRGTTGGDEQYF	TGCGCCAGCAGGGGGACGACAGGGGGCGACGAGCAGTACTTC	.	TRBD1	TRBV10-2	TRBJ2-7